This section outlines one T cell receptor beta chain sequence together with its context. From under 12 ml of fresh peripheral blood, PBMCs were isolated. The investigators amplified TCR beta CDR3 regions from RNA transcripts. HTBI primers were employed in a first-round RT-PCR of the TCR CDR3. A single record per CDR3 protein comes from TCRdb applying MiXCR to the multiplex PCR reads. The profile covers hundreds of thousands of distinct CDR3 sequences, with 15% to 20% appearing a single time and 16% taken by the ten largest. This sample stems from a study of T cells in Graves' hyperthyroidism and ophthalmopathy. Germline V gives CDR1 MNHNS, CDR2 SASEGT. Between the trimmed V and J ends, which lost 5 bases and 5 bases, there was a span of 28 bases. CDR3 size: 19 residues.

The V gene is TRBV6-1, the J gene TRBJ2-1; no clear D. This clonotype was obtained from a woman aged 45-65 years with Graves' hyperthyroidism that later progressed to Graves' ophthalmopathy. Sequencing was performed on blood. CDR3 nucleotides: TGTGCCAGCAGTCTCAGACGGCACACGGGCCCTGCTAGAAACAATGAGCAGTTCTTC. Translated: CASSLRRHTGPARNNEQFF.